The rows below give T cell receptor beta chains drawn from one sample of a study of blood T cell repertoires in COVID-19. Profiling relied on immunoSEQ multiplex PCR, and the TCRdb table lists in-frame clones only, not all of them. This repertoire shows fewer than 200,000 clones, 82% found once; its top ten account for approximately 8%. The sample was peripheral blood. These TCRs come from a woman aged 55-69 years with COVID-19, enrolled during active disease. The CDR3 runs from the conserved cysteine through the conserved F or W. The D gene is left open where the match is weak. Expanded clones get a size class; other rows say once, few or many, or leave the size out.

J: TRBJ1-5; D: TRBD1; V: TRBV6-2/TRBV6-3; size: NA; length: 17; CDR3: CASSYHTGTGSNQPQHF; DNA: TGTGCCAGCAGTTACCACACCGGGACAGGGAGCAATCAGCCCCAGCATTTT
J: TRBJ2-3; D: NA; V: TRBV7-3; size: NA; length: 13; CDR3: CASSSTGAATQYF; DNA: TGTGCCAGCAGCTCAACTGGAGCAGCTACGCAGTATTTT
J: TRBJ2-3; D: TRBD2; V: TRBV6-4; size: NA; length: 15; CDR3: CASSEKAGGTDTQYF; DNA: TGTGCCAGCAGTGAGAAAGCGGGGGGTACAGATACGCAGTATTTT
J: TRBJ2-7; D: TRBD1; V: TRBV9; size: NA; length: 15; CDR3: CASSVEPGQGPEQYF; DNA: TGTGCCAGCAGCGTAGAACCCGGACAGGGGCCCGAGCAGTACTTC
J: TRBJ1-4; D: NA; V: TRBV2; size: NA; length: 15; CDR3: CASGSGGQINEKLFF; DNA: TGTGCCAGCGGATCTGGTGGACAGATTAATGAAAAACTGTTTTTT
J: TRBJ1-2; D: NA; V: TRBV6-5; size: NA; length: 15; CDR3: CASSPRGIPNYGYTF; DNA: TGTGCCAGCAGCCCCCGGGGGATTCCGAACTATGGCTACACCTTC
J: TRBJ1-6; D: TRBD1; V: TRBV5-1; size: NA; length: 16; CDR3: CASSLGQGQRNSPLHF; DNA: TGCGCCAGCAGCTTGGGGCAGGGACAGCGTAATTCACCCCTCCACTTT
J: TRBJ1-2; D: TRBD1; V: TRBV28; size: NA; length: 13; CDR3: CASKTGGLTSYTF; DNA: TGTGCCAGCAAGACAGGGGGCTTAACAAGCTACACCTTC
J: TRBJ1-1; D: NA; V: TRBV5-6; size: NA; length: 15; CDR3: CASSLSQDKHAEAFF; DNA: TGTGCCAGCAGCTTGAGTCAGGATAAACACGCTGAAGCTTTCTTT
J: TRBJ1-3; D: TRBD1; V: TRBV28; size: NA; length: 14; CDR3: CASSTTGAGNTIYF; DNA: TGTGCCAGCAGTACCACAGGGGCGGGAAACACCATATATTTT
J: TRBJ2-5; D: TRBD2; V: TRBV13; size: NA; length: 15; CDR3: CASAYRGGGSETQYF; DNA: TGTGCCAGCGCGTATAGGGGCGGGGGTTCGGAGACCCAGTACTTC
J: TRBJ1-1; D: NA; V: TRBV7-2; size: NA; length: 15; CDR3: CASSLGGGLYTEAFF; DNA: TGTGCCAGCAGCTTAGGGGGGGGGCTCTACACTGAAGCTTTCTTT
J: TRBJ2-4; D: NA; V: TRBV11-3; size: once; length: 13; CDR3: CASSEGVENIQYF; DNA: TGTGCCAGCAGCGAGGGGGTGGAAAACATTCAGTACTTC
J: TRBJ2-7; D: NA; V: TRBV6-2/TRBV6-3; size: once; length: 12; CDR3: CASSYGLPEQYF; DNA: TGTGCCAGCAGTTACGGCCTCCCAGAGCAGTACTTC
J: TRBJ2-3; D: NA; V: TRBV7-9; size: once; length: 13; CDR3: CASSLAGADTQYF; DNA: TGTGCCAGCAGCTTAGCCGGGGCAGATACGCAGTATTTT
J: TRBJ2-1; D: NA; V: TRBV11-1; size: NA; length: 13; CDR3: CASNNPSYNEQFF; DNA: TGTGCCAGCAACAACCCTTCCTACAATGAGCAGTTCTTC
J: TRBJ2-3; D: NA; V: TRBV6-5; size: NA; length: 12; CDR3: CASSWGPDTQYF; DNA: TGTGCCAGCAGTTGGGGGCCGGATACGCAGTATTTT
J: TRBJ1-6; D: NA; V: TRBV30; size: NA; length: 16; CDR3: CAWRPAGSSYNSPLHF; DNA: TGTGCCTGGAGGCCGGCGGGGAGCTCCTATAATTCACCCCTCCACTTT
J: TRBJ1-5; D: TRBD1; V: TRBV27; size: NA; length: 14; CDR3: CASRSQGRNQPQHF; DNA: TGTGCCAGCAGGTCACAGGGGCGCAATCAGCCCCAGCATTTT
J: TRBJ2-5; D: TRBD1; V: TRBV19; size: once; length: 17; CDR3: CASSRDRGSGIGETQYF; DNA: TGTGCCAGTAGCCGGGACAGGGGTAGCGGGATAGGAGAGACCCAGTACTTC
J: TRBJ1-6; D: NA; V: TRBV21-1; size: NA; length: 16; CDR3: CASSKEMAAYNSPLHF; DNA: TGTGCCAGCAGCAAAGAGATGGCAGCCTATAATTCACCCCTCCACTTT
J: TRBJ2-3; D: NA; V: TRBV10-3; size: NA; length: 15; CDR3: CAISESGQGADTQYF; DNA: TGTGCCATCAGTGAGTCTGGGCAGGGCGCAGATACGCAGTATTTT
J: TRBJ1-2; D: NA; V: TRBV28; size: once; length: 14; CDR3: CASTKDLGYYGYTF; DNA: TGTGCCAGCACAAAAGACCTAGGATACTATGGCTACACCTTC
J: TRBJ1-1; D: NA; V: TRBV19; size: few; length: 14; CDR3: CASSIEFGGPEAFF; DNA: TGTGCCAGTAGTATAGAGTTTGGAGGGCCCGAAGCTTTCTTT
J: TRBJ2-2; D: NA; V: TRBV21-1; size: NA; length: 21; CDR3: CASSKAPDLIRLAGETGELFF; DNA: TGTGCCAGCAGCAAAGCGCCCGACCTGATAAGACTAGCGGGGGAAACCGGGGAGCTGTTTTTT
J: TRBJ1-2; D: NA; V: TRBV6-5; size: NA; length: 15; CDR3: CASSSRTGENYGYTF; DNA: TGTGCCAGCAGTTCCAGGACGGGGGAGAACTATGGCTACACCTTC
J: TRBJ2-2; D: TRBD2; V: TRBV27; size: NA; length: 16; CDR3: CASSTSGTTGTGELFF; DNA: TGTGCCAGCAGTACTTCCGGGACTACCGGCACCGGGGAGCTGTTTTTT
J: TRBJ1-2; D: NA; V: TRBV5-1; size: NA; length: 14; CDR3: CASSLVRAGDGYTF; DNA: TGCGCCAGCAGCTTGGTTAGGGCAGGGGATGGCTACACCTTC
J: TRBJ2-3; D: NA; V: TRBV7-3; size: NA; length: 14; CDR3: CASSLGAATDTQYF; DNA: TGTGCCAGCAGCTTAGGAGCGGCCACAGATACGCAGTATTTT
J: TRBJ1-5; D: NA; V: TRBV7-2; size: once; length: 15; CDR3: CASSLYSGSSQPQHF; DNA: TGTGCCAGCAGCTTATATTCAGGGTCTTCGCAGCCCCAGCATTTT
J: TRBJ2-1; D: TRBD2; V: TRBV11-2; size: NA; length: 15; CDR3: CASSFQRGERNEQFF; DNA: TGTGCCAGCAGCTTTCAGCGGGGGGAGAGGAATGAGCAGTTCTTC
J: TRBJ2-1; D: NA; V: TRBV7-2; size: NA; length: 14; CDR3: CASSSGVRYNEQFF; DNA: TGTGCCAGCAGTTCCGGGGTCCGCTACAATGAGCAGTTCTTC
J: TRBJ2-3; D: NA; V: TRBV9; size: NA; length: 16; CDR3: CASSQSLAPRTDTQYF; DNA: TGTGCCAGCAGCCAATCCCTAGCGCCTCGCACAGATACGCAGTATTTT
J: TRBJ2-7; D: NA; V: TRBV6-5; size: NA; length: 15; CDR3: CASSYSGGRFNEQYF; DNA: TGTGCCAGCAGTTACTCGGGGGGACGGTTCAACGAGCAGTACTTC
J: TRBJ2-3; D: NA; V: TRBV27; size: NA; length: 15; CDR3: CASSSLSVWPDTQYF; DNA: TGTGCCAGCAGTTCCCTCTCTGTGTGGCCAGATACGCAGTATTTT
J: TRBJ1-2; D: TRBD1; V: TRBV19; size: NA; length: 14; CDR3: CASNPQGASNGYTF; DNA: TGTGCCAGCAATCCACAGGGGGCCTCCAATGGCTACACCTTC
J: TRBJ2-5; D: TRBD1; V: TRBV28; size: NA; length: 18; CDR3: CASSGVAGTGGSGETQYF; DNA: TGTGCCAGCAGTGGCGTAGCCGGGACAGGGGGCTCAGGGGAGACCCAGTACTTC
J: TRBJ1-1; D: NA; V: TRBV10-1; size: few; length: 15; CDR3: CASSGTDSLNTEAFF; DNA: TGCGCCAGCAGTGGGACGGACAGCTTGAACACTGAAGCTTTCTTT
J: TRBJ2-2; D: NA; V: TRBV28; size: NA; length: 13; CDR3: CASAPQGSGELFF; DNA: TGTGCCAGCGCCCCACAGGGATCCGGGGAGCTGTTTTTT
J: TRBJ1-1; D: NA; V: TRBV5-1; size: many; length: 14; CDR3: CASTRLQGLTEAFF; DNA: TGCGCCAGCACTCGCCTACAGGGCCTCACTGAAGCTTTCTTT
J: TRBJ2-5; D: TRBD2; V: TRBV2; size: few; length: 16; CDR3: CASRRTSGGARETQYF; DNA: TGTGCCAGCAGAAGGACTAGCGGGGGGGCCCGGGAGACCCAGTACTTC
J: TRBJ1-2; D: TRBD1; V: TRBV28; size: NA; length: 13; CDR3: CASSDGTVYGYTF; DNA: TGTGCCAGCAGTGACGGGACAGTCTATGGCTACACCTTC
J: TRBJ1-1; D: NA; V: TRBV6-5; size: NA; length: 16; CDR3: CASSYSGGAGDTEAFF; DNA: TGTGCCAGCAGTTACTCCGGTGGGGCAGGGGATACTGAAGCTTTCTTT
J: TRBJ2-1; D: NA; V: TRBV19; size: NA; length: 15; CDR3: CASSSSGSSYNEQFF; DNA: TGTGCCAGTAGTAGTAGCGGTAGCTCCTACAATGAGCAGTTCTTC
J: TRBJ2-5; D: TRBD1; V: TRBV5-1; size: NA; length: 15; CDR3: CASSARTGGERTQYF; DNA: TGCGCCAGCAGCGCCCGGACAGGGGGCGAGCGGACCCAGTACTTC
J: TRBJ1-1; D: TRBD1; V: TRBV19; size: once; length: 15; CDR3: CASSMGDRPGTEAFF; DNA: TGTGCCAGTAGTATGGGGGACAGGCCGGGAACTGAAGCTTTCTTT
J: TRBJ2-3; D: TRBD2; V: TRBV2; size: NA; length: 16; CDR3: CASRKTSGRSTDTQYF; DNA: TGTGCCAGCAGGAAAACTAGCGGGAGAAGCACAGATACGCAGTATTTT
J: TRBJ1-3; D: NA; V: TRBV10-3; size: NA; length: 14; CDR3: CAISEMSSGNTIYF; DNA: TGTGCCATCAGTGAGATGAGCTCTGGAAACACCATATATTTT